A selection of T cell receptor beta chains follows, all from one sample in a study of blood T cells in healthy people across ages. TCRdb reprocessed the 5' RACE reads with MiXCR, giving one entry per CDR3 protein. In the table there are roughly 800,000 distinct CDR3 sequences, more than 45% of which are singletons. Sample: blood. These receptors were obtained from a man between 25 and 39 years old in good health. Both conserved end residues are part of each CDR3. The order of the fields is V gene, J gene, clone size, D gene, CDR3 protein, CDR3 DNA. The D gene is left open where the match is weak. Clone size, where shown, is once, few, many, or a class for clones that have expanded.

v_gene: TRBV4-3
j_gene: TRBJ2-1
abundance: few
d_gene: TRBD2
CDR3aa: CASTPSSGRAGLQFF
CDR3nt: TGCGCCAGCACCCCATCTAGCGGGAGGGCCGGGTTGCAGTTCTTC

v_gene: TRBV7-9
j_gene: TRBJ2-7
abundance: few
d_gene: NA
CDR3aa: CASSLLDKPSYEQYF
CDR3nt: TGTGCCAGCAGCTTACTCGACAAACCGTCCTACGAGCAGTACTTC

v_gene: TRBV5-1
j_gene: TRBJ2-7
abundance: many
d_gene: TRBD1
CDR3aa: CASSLGQGTGEQYF
CDR3nt: TGCGCCAGCAGCTTGGGACAGGGGACGGGCGAGCAGTACTTC

v_gene: TRBV12-3/TRBV12-4
j_gene: TRBJ2-3
abundance: NA
d_gene: NA
CDR3aa: CASSLSGQGGDTQYF
CDR3nt: TGTGCCAGCAGTTTATCGGGGCAGGGAGGAGATACGCAGTATTTT

v_gene: TRBV9
j_gene: TRBJ2-5
abundance: NA
d_gene: NA
CDR3aa: CASSVATGWRGETQYF
CDR3nt: TGTGCCAGCAGCGTAGCTACAGGCTGGAGGGGAGAGACCCAGTACTTC

v_gene: TRBV20-1
j_gene: TRBJ2-7
abundance: few
d_gene: TRBD1
CDR3aa: CSANGGGQGRSDEQYF
CDR3nt: TGCAGTGCTAATGGTGGGGGACAGGGCAGAAGCGACGAGCAGTACTTC

v_gene: TRBV27
j_gene: TRBJ1-5
abundance: NA
d_gene: TRBD1
CDR3aa: CASSTGVGNQPQHF
CDR3nt: TGTGCCAGCAGCACAGGGGTGGGCAATCAGCCCCAGCATTTT

v_gene: TRBV28
j_gene: TRBJ2-5
abundance: NA
d_gene: NA
CDR3aa: CASQRGDIKGQYF
CDR3nt: TGTGCCAGCCAACGGGGGGACATTAAAGGCCAGTACTTC

v_gene: TRBV20-1
j_gene: TRBJ1-2
abundance: few
d_gene: NA
CDR3aa: CSATPGRMTYGYTF
CDR3nt: TGCAGTGCTACGCCAGGGCGGATGACCTATGGCTACACCTTC

v_gene: TRBV6-5
j_gene: TRBJ2-7
abundance: NA
d_gene: NA
CDR3aa: CASSLQGTLTYEQYF
CDR3nt: TGTGCCAGCAGCCTACAAGGCACGTTAACCTACGAGCAGTACTTC